These T cell receptor beta chains were read from a single sample in a study of neurological immune-mediated disorders. TCRdb re-analysed the 5' RACE reads in MiXCR, keeping a single row per CDR3 protein. Counted here are approximately 41,000 distinct CDR3 sequences, approximately 14% occurring once; the ten biggest clones make up approximately 4%. The specimen was CD4+ T cells from blood. All receptors derive from a woman between 55 and 75 years old with HTLV-1-associated myelopathy (HAM/TSP). Each CDR3 is given with its conserved first and last residue. The D gene is left open where the match is weak. Clone size is given for some rows only: seen once, a few or many times, or a class if the clone is expanded.

>TRBJ1-2|TRBV5-5|many|TRBD1
CASSIRGQGVNYGYTF
TGTGCCAGCAGCATACGGGGGCAGGGGGTTAACTATGGCTACACCTTC
>TRBJ2-3|TRBV11-2|many|-
CASSLVPDTQYF
TGTGCCAGCAGCTTAGTCCCAGATACGCAGTATTTT
>TRBJ2-1|TRBV29-1|-|TRBD1
CSVGRDSEWNNEQFF
TGCAGCGTAGGCCGGGACAGTGAGTGGAACAATGAGCAGTTCTTC
>TRBJ1-2|TRBV20-1|many|-
CSALVRAAGYTF
TGCAGTGCGCTCGTCAGAGCGGCTGGCTACACCTTC
>TRBJ1-5|TRBV20-1|many|-
CSASFTDSNQPQHF
TGCAGTGCGTCTTTTACGGATAGCAATCAGCCCCAGCATTTT
>TRBJ1-2|TRBV3-1|many|-
CASEGVYGYTF
TGTGCCAGCGAGGGTGTATATGGCTACACCTTC
>TRBJ2-2|TRBV5-1|many|TRBD2
CASSTGLGGTGELFF
TGCGCCAGCAGCACCGGACTAGGCGGCACCGGGGAGCTGTTTTTT
>TRBJ2-7|TRBV6-6|many|TRBD1
CASRPGQGATYEQYF
TGTGCCAGCAGGCCCGGACAGGGGGCAACCTACGAGCAGTACTTC
>TRBJ2-7|TRBV29-1|many|TRBD1
CSVLGQGAMGEQYF
TGCAGCGTTTTAGGTCAGGGGGCAATGGGGGAGCAGTACTTC
>TRBJ1-1|TRBV16|many|-
CASSQSGVGTEAFF
TGTGCCAGCAGCCAATCGGGAGTAGGCACTGAAGCTTTCTTT
>TRBJ2-3|TRBV5-1|many|-
CASSLNPRWRRDTDTQYF
TGCGCCAGCAGCTTGAACCCCCGGTGGCGACGGGACACAGATACGCAGTATTTT
>TRBJ1-1|TRBV5-1|-|TRBD1
CASSVSGGMNTEAFF
TGCGCCAGCAGCGTCTCAGGGGGCATGAACACTGAAGCTTTCTTT
>TRBJ2-3|TRBV20-1|many|TRBD2
CSASGSSGAYTQYF
TGCAGTGCTAGTGGCTCTAGCGGGGCATATACGCAGTATTTT
>TRBJ2-1|TRBV7-9|many|TRBD2
CASSLGLAVDNEQFF
TGTGCCAGCAGCTTAGGGCTAGCGGTCGACAATGAGCAGTTCTTC
>TRBJ2-1|TRBV20-1|once|-
CSARDRPQLREQFF
TGCAGTGCTAGAGATCGTCCACAGCTCAGGGAGCAGTTCTTC
>TRBJ1-1|TRBV10-3|many|-
CAIRGGRGTEAFF
TGTGCCATTCGGGGGGGCAGGGGCACTGAAGCTTTCTTT
>TRBJ1-1|TRBV20-1|many|-
CSPSRGEDTEAFF
TGCAGTCCTTCGCGGGGCGAGGACACTGAAGCTTTCTTT
>TRBJ1-6|TRBV20-1|many|TRBD1
CSARETGRSSPLHF
TGCAGTGCTAGAGAGACAGGGAGGAGTTCACCCCTCCACTTT
>TRBJ2-7|TRBV7-2|many|TRBD2
CASSLDSGASYEQYF
TGTGCCAGCAGCTTAGATAGCGGGGCCTCCTACGAGCAGTACTTC
>TRBJ2-3|TRBV20-1|medium-sized|TRBD2
CSAKGGGAGDTQYF
TGCAGTGCTAAGGGCGGGGGGGCCGGAGATACGCAGTATTTT
>TRBJ1-5|TRBV5-1|-|-
CASSREGTRLNQPQHF
TGCGCCAGCAGCCGGGAGGGTACGAGGCTTAATCAGCCCCAGCATTTT
>TRBJ1-1|TRBV5-1|many|TRBD1
CASSSRLGQGKTEAFF
TGCGCCAGCAGCTCGCGACTGGGACAGGGAAAGACTGAAGCTTTCTTT
>TRBJ1-1|TRBV5-1|many|TRBD1
CASSSTGTANTEAFF
TGCGCCAGCAGCTCTACCGGGACAGCGAACACTGAAGCTTTCTTT
>TRBJ2-3|TRBV20-1|many|-
CSAQTSRTADTQYF
TGCAGTGCTCAAACTAGCAGGACCGCAGATACGCAGTATTTT
>TRBJ1-2|TRBV5-1|many|TRBD1
CASSGGQGGYGYTF
TGCGCCAGCAGCGGGGGACAGGGCGGCTATGGCTACACCTTC
>TRBJ1-1|TRBV18|-|TRBD1
CASSLEGQILYTEAFF
TGTGCCAGCTCACTTGAGGGACAGATCCTGTACACTGAAGCTTTCTTT
>TRBJ2-7|TRBV7-2|many|-
CASSWTSAEQYF
TGTGCCAGCAGCTGGACTTCGGCCGAGCAGTACTTC
>TRBJ2-3|TRBV20-1|once|-
CSAGVTGRSTDTQYF
TGCAGTGCTGGGGTGACAGGGAGGTCCACAGATACGCAGTATTTT
>TRBJ2-1|TRBV14|many|TRBD2
CASSQREAGVSYNEQFF
TGTGCCAGCAGCCAACGAGAAGCGGGGGTCTCCTACAATGAGCAGTTCTTC
>TRBJ2-7|TRBV20-1|many|TRBD1
CSARNYRDRAYEQYF
TGCAGTGCTCGCAATTACCGGGACAGGGCCTACGAGCAGTACTTC
>TRBJ1-4|TRBV7-9|many|-
CASSFRDINEKLFF
TGTGCCAGCAGCTTCCGGGACATAAATGAAAAACTGTTTTTT
>TRBJ2-7|TRBV5-1|-|TRBD2
CASSAGTSGGVRYEQYF
TGCGCCAGCAGCGCCGGGACTAGCGGGGGAGTTAGGTACGAGCAGTACTTC
>TRBJ1-3|TRBV12-3/TRBV12-4|medium-sized|TRBD1
CASSLRQGAVPYF
TGTGCCAGCAGTTTAAGGCAGGGGGCTGTTCCATATTTT
>TRBJ2-2|TRBV10-3|many|-
CAIGLGEGTGELFF
TGTGCCATCGGCCTAGGGGAAGGGACCGGGGAGCTGTTTTTT
>TRBJ1-2|TRBV7-9|many|TRBD1
CASSPSGQGRGYTF
TGTGCCAGCAGCCCTTCGGGACAGGGAAGGGGCTACACCTTC
>TRBJ2-2|TRBV5-1|few|-
CASSLTNGGRELFF
TGCGCCAGCAGCTTGACAAACGGAGGTCGGGAGCTGTTTTTT
>TRBJ2-7|TRBV10-3|many|TRBD1
CAISAGQGTYEQYF
TGTGCCATCAGTGCAGGACAGGGTACTTACGAGCAGTACTTC
>TRBJ2-3|TRBV6-5|many|-
CASTNRLTDTQYF
TGTGCCAGCACTAATCGGTTGACAGATACGCAGTATTTT
>TRBJ1-3|TRBV25-1|many|-
CASSEFLGAGNTIYF
TGTGCCAGCAGTGAATTTCTAGGGGCTGGAAACACCATATATTTT
>TRBJ1-2|TRBV20-1|many|TRBD1
CSARVGGSYGYTF
TGCAGTGCTAGGGTAGGGGGCAGCTATGGCTACACCTTC
>TRBJ2-2|TRBV9|medium-sized|TRBD2
CASSVAAGGNTGELFF
TGTGCCAGCAGCGTAGCGGCGGGGGGGAACACCGGGGAGCTGTTTTTT
>TRBJ2-3|TRBV7-2|many|TRBD2
CASSLLAGGVDTQYF
TGTGCCAGCAGCTTACTAGCGGGGGGTGTTGATACGCAGTATTTT
>TRBJ2-1|TRBV3-1|many|TRBD1
CASSQKDRHEQFF
TGTGCCAGCAGCCAAAAGGACAGGCATGAGCAGTTCTTC
>TRBJ1-1|TRBV20-1|-|-
CSAVPLGHRNTEAFF
TGCAGTGCCGTACCCTTGGGACATAGGAACACTGAAGCTTTCTTT
>TRBJ2-5|TRBV3-1|many|-
CASSQSAGGSQTQYF
TGTGCCAGCAGCCAAAGTGCGGGTGGCAGCCAGACCCAGTACTTC
>TRBJ2-2|TRBV7-3|many|-
CASSPSGVDTGELFF
TGTGCCAGCAGCCCTTCGGGGGTGGACACCGGGGAGCTGTTTTTT
>TRBJ2-7|TRBV21-1|many|-
CASSKEGDSYEQYF
TGTGCCAGCAGCAAAGAAGGGGACAGCTACGAGCAGTACTTC
>TRBJ1-4|TRBV12-3/TRBV12-4|few|-
CASSFNLGEKLFF
TGTGCCAGCAGTTTTAATCTGGGCGAAAAACTGTTTTTT
>TRBJ2-5|TRBV5-4|many|-
CASSLGREETQYF
TGTGCCAGCAGCTTAGGGAGAGAAGAGACCCAGTACTTC
>TRBJ1-3|TRBV7-2|many|-
CASSLEAGSGNTIYF
TGTGCCAGCAGCTTAGAGGCGGGCTCTGGAAACACCATATATTTT